This TCR beta chain appears in the sequencing data of a study of blood T cell repertoires in COVID-19. The CDR3 covers 15 residues. V shed 3 bases, J shed 0 bases, and the junction held 4 bases outside the gene matches. Germline-derived CDR1 and CDR2 are SQVTM and ANQGSEA. Methods used by the authors: Counts of nucleated cells, estimated from reference gene primer amplification, were obtained. Measured with immunoSEQ multiplex PCR; TCRdb has only the in-frame clones, and not every one. That table gives V, J and clone size, and the DNA gave D and trimming. The sample contains 95,000 to 100,000 clones, about 84% of which appear only once.

The sequencing input was peripheral blood. The receptor's source is a woman at least 80 years old with acute or convalescent COVID-19. The chain is built from TRBV29-1 and TRBJ2-2; 7 bases match TRBD2. CDR3 nucleotides: TGCAGCGTTGAGGAGGGACTAACGAACACCGGGGAGCTGTTTTTT. Encoded protein: CSVEEGLTNTGELFF.